The sequence of this T cell receptor (beta chain) was determined in a study of T-cell memory formation after mild COVID-19. Trimming took 7 bases from V and 1 from J, leaving 14 bases between them. Germline CDR1 SGHKS, CDR2 YYEKEE (reference sequence). The CDR3 sequence is 14 residues long. Employing constant-segment primers, 5'RACE generated TCR alpha and TCR beta cDNA libraries bearing sample barcodes and UMIs. TCRdb re-called the 5' RACE reads with MiXCR, one entry per CDR3 protein. The sample consists of just over 60,000 distinct CDR3 sequences, less than 9.5% of them appearing once. This clonotype was detected many times.

What was sequenced was PBMCs or a T cell subset sorted from them (not recorded which). The chain carries TRBV5-5 and TRBJ2-5; either TRBD1 or TRBD2 may supply D (5 bases each). The clonotype comes from a man younger than 35 who had mild COVID-19 (a few samples of this study predate the infection). Cell type and time point are not known. The CDR3 loop reads CASAPGTSQETQYF. The DNA for the CDR3 is TGTGCCAGCGCTCCGGGGACCTCCCAAGAGACCCAGTACTTC.